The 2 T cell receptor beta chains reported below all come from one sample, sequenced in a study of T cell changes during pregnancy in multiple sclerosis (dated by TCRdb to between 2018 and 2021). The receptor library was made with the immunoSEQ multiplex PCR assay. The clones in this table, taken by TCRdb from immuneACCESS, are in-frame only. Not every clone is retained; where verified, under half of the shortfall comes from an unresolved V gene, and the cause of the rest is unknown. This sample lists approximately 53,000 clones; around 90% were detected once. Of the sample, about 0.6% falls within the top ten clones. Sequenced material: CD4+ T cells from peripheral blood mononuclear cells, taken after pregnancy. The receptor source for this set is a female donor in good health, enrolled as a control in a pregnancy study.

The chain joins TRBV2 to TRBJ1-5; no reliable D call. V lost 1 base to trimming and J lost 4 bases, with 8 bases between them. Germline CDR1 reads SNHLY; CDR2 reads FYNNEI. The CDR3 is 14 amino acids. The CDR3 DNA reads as TGTGCCAGCAGTGAAGTTGCGGGGAATCAGCCCCAGCATTTT. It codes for CASSEVAGNQPQHF.

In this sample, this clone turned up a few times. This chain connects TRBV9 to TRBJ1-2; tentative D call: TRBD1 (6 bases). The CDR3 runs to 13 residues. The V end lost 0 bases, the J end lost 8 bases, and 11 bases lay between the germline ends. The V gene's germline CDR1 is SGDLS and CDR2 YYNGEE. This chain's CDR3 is CASSVEGGEGYTF. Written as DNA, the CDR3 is TGTGCCAGCAGCGTAGAGGGGGGGGAAGGCTACACCTTC.